The present T cell receptor beta chain was sequenced within a study of T cells in Graves' hyperthyroidism and ophthalmopathy. Authors of the study amplified TCR beta CDR3 regions from RNA transcripts. In the first-round RT-PCR of the TCR CDR3, the HTBI primer set was used. Each CDR3 protein gets one entry after TCRdb re-called the multiplex PCR reads with MiXCR. The sample holds hundreds of thousands of distinct CDR3 sequences, 20% seen once. Between the trimmed V and J ends, which lost 1 base and 0 bases, there was a span of 10 bases. From germline, CDR1 is MDHEN and CDR2 SYDVKM. This CDR3 has 16 residues. This clonotype was picked up many times.

The receptor was isolated from a man younger than 45 with Graves' ophthalmopathy. This rearrangement joins TRBV28 to TRBJ2-1; the D gene is possibly TRBD1 (6 bases). Specimen: blood. The CDR3 DNA follows: TGTGCCAGCAGTTTATCCACAGGGAGCTCCTACAATGAGCAGTTCTTC. Protein: CASSLSTGSSYNEQFF.